This record looks at one T cell receptor (beta chain) sequence and its context. A second PCR, run for 7 to 11 cycles, used a sample-barcoded 5' primer plus a J-beta primer mix. From the 5' RACE reads, TCRdb called clonotypes with MiXCR, one entry per CDR3 protein. The sample holds 630,000 or so distinct CDR3 sequences; about 30% are singletons and the top ten take approximately 15%. The sample belongs to a study of blood T cells in healthy people across ages. The germline V and J ends were trimmed by 2 bases and 0 bases, with 8 bases remaining between them. This CDR3 spans 15 amino acids. Germline loops: CDR1 KGHSH, CDR2 LQKENI.

The chain carries TRBV18 and TRBJ1-3; D is ambiguous. Material for sequencing was blood. This clonotype originated in a woman aged 80 or over in good health. The CDR3 sequence: CASSPAVASGNTIYF. CDR3 coding DNA: TGTGCCAGCTCACCAGCGGTAGCCTCTGGAAACACCATATATTTT. The variable domain in full, completed from reference TRBV18 and TRBJ1-3, reads NAGVMQNPRHLVRRRGQEARLRCSPMKGHSHVYWYRQLPEEGLKFMVYLQKENIIDESGMPKERFSAEFPKEGPSILRIQQVVRGDSAAYFCASSPAVASGNTIYFGEGSWLTVV.